The T cell receptor (beta chain) described here comes from a study of T-cell memory formation after mild COVID-19. Findings of the study overall: Some clones that responded turned up in pre-infection memory, which suggests that cross-reactive memory joined in.

Remarks on this clonotype: Its specificity is unknown.

The CDR3 runs 14 residues. Looked up from germline, CDR1 is SEHNR and CDR2 is FQNEAQ (reference sequence). Trimming took off 1 base at V and 4 bases at J, with 10 bases between the two ends. TCR alpha and TCR beta cDNA libraries with sample barcodes and UMIs came from 5'RACE using constant-segment primers. One entry per CDR3 protein results from TCRdb running MiXCR on the 5' RACE reads. The table includes 200,000 to 250,000 distinct CDR3 sequences, around 30% detected once. The sample consisted of PBMCs or a T cell subset sorted from them (not recorded which). The chain recombines TRBV7-9 with TRBJ1-1; D gene uncertain. The sequence was obtained from an adult woman who had mild COVID-19 (a few samples of this study predate the infection). Cell type and time point are not known. The DNA of the CDR3 is TGTGCCAGCAGCTTAGTCGGTAGAGGCACTGAAGCTTTCTTT. It yields the protein CASSLVGRGTEAFF.